This T cell receptor (beta chain) came from a study of T cells in Graves' hyperthyroidism and ophthalmopathy (dated by TCRdb to between 2018 and 2021). In the study overall: Peripheral blood was collected at initial diagnosis, before any treatment. The paper reports TCR Vbeta CDR3 sequencing of roughly 140 peripheral blood samples: around 45 ophthalmopathy, roughly 80 hyperthyroidism and around 17 progressor patients. Following sampling, methimazole starting at 30 mg daily was given to hyperthyroidism patients, and high-dose intravenous methylprednisolone was given to ophthalmopathy patients. TCR V-J signatures able to tell the groups apart were searched for in a discovery cohort of 90 to 100 patients, of whom over 40 had Graves' ophthalmopathy and 57 had stable Graves' hyperthyroidism. Whether ophthalmopathy could be predicted prospectively was tested in an independent validation cohort made up of roughly 19 hyperthyroidism patients plus 17 patients who later progressed to ophthalmopathy. Thyroid tissue and blood T-cell repertoires from six Graves' hyperthyroidism patients were also compared in the study. The approximately 90 discovery patients were randomly split 7:3 into training and test sets.

This clonotype was counted ten times or more. Its antigen specificity is not known. Base qualities are not provided; no much larger clone lies one nucleotide away. Ophthalmopathy patients had moderately to severely active disease, Clinical Activity Score of at least 3, NOSPECS grade of at least 4, and duration under 3 months. Exclusion was applied to patients with uncontrolled infections, other autoimmune diseases, pregnancy or lactation. Diagnoses were based on clinical symptoms, serum thyroxine and TRAb, thyroid ultrasound and orbital computed tomography. Ficoll-Paque density gradient centrifugation was used to isolate PBMCs from about 9 ml of fresh peripheral blood. Trizol reagent was used to extract total RNA, and RNA quality was then checked on an Agilent 2100 Bioanalyzer. CDR1 and CDR2 (SGHDN, FVKESK) derive from the germline V gene. Taken from cysteine to phenylalanine, the CDR3 has 16 residues. Solely the CDR3 DNA is kept, with 48 bases framed from the first base. Relative to germline, V is missing 4 bases and J is missing 4 bases, with 13 bases of the junction outside any gene match.

Overall study results and their limits: Sample size was not statistically predetermined, and blinding of investigators to group allocation was not performed. During validation, the model predicted progression to ophthalmopathy a median of approximately 6 months ahead of onset, with more than 55% sensitivity and 72.22% specificity. Most expanded thyroid clonotypes (frequency above 0.001) were also found in blood, which suggests that blood repertoires may mirror thyroid immune responses. A model built on a 13 V-J signature distinguished ophthalmopathy from stable hyperthyroidism, reaching roughly 88% sensitivity and around 82% specificity in cross-validation and 80%/75% in testing.

TCR beta CDR3 regions were amplified from RNA transcripts. The TCR CDR3 was subjected to a first round of RT-PCR using the HTBI primer set and the Qiagen OneStep RT-PCR kit. Libraries were constructed in a second round of multiplex PCR, after which size selection and purification were performed. Paired-end sequencing of the libraries was performed with 100 bp reads on an Illumina HiSeq2000. Under the source paper's analysis protocol: SOAPnuke was used to process the raw data, removing reads that contained adapters or uncalled bases, had a mean Phred below 15, or lacked an exact match to the constant primer or identifier. High-quality paired reads were merged with COPE v1.2.5, and unique nucleotide sequences were defined as clonotypes. MiTCR v1.1 was used to align the clonotypes against IMGT TRBV, TRBD and TRBJ reference segments. Only V-J combinations with frequency above 0.0001, covering about 99% of repertoires, were analysed. A TCS score was defined as the ratio between F50 (clonal expansion) and ExV (chaos), using BLOSUM62-based TCRdist between CDR3 peptides within each V-J. Welch's t-statistics and random forest reduced 450 to 600 V-J features to roughly 13, which were used in a naive Bayes classifier (R e1071). Using fastp at Q25 and MiXCR, TCRdb reprocessed the public reads and kept productive beta chains. Merged by CDR3 protein, the rows form single entries marked with the most common genes and DNA. These V and J calls rely on TCRdb rather than the paper's analysis. This sample gives hundreds of thousands of distinct CDR3 sequences in total; more than 14% of them show up just once. Approximately 12% of the sample rests with the top ten.

The chain employs TRBV14 and TRBJ2-7, with 7 central nucleotides matching TRBD2. The sequencing input was blood. This TCR was sampled from a woman aged 45-65 years with Graves' ophthalmopathy. The nucleotide sequence is TGTGCCAGCAGCCGAAGGGCCGAGCGGGGAGATTACGAGCAGTACTTC. It translates as CASSRRAERGDYEQYF.